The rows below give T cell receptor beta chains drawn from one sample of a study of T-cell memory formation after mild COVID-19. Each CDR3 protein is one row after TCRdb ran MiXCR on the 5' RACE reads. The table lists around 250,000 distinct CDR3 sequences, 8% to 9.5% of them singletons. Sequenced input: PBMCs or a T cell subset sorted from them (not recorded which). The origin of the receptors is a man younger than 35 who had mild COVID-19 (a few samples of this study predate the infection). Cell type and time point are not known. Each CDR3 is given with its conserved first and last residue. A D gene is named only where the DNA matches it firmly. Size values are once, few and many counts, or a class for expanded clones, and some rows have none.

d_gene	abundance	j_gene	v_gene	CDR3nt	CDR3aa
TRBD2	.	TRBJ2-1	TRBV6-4	TGTGCCAGCAGTGTCTCAGCGGGGGAGCCCTACAATGAGCAGTTCTTC	CASSVSAGEPYNEQFF
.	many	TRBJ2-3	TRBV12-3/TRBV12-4	TGTGCCAGCAGGACGACCGGCGCAGATACGCAGTATTTT	CASRTTGADTQYF
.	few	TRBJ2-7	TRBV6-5	TGTGCCAGCAGTTACTCTTTTAGGGATCTCCTCGAGCAGTACTTC	CASSYSFRDLLEQYF
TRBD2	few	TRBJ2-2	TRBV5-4	TGTGCCAGCAGCTTGCGCCGGCTAGCGGGGAACACCGGGGAGCTGTTTTTT	CASSLRRLAGNTGELFF
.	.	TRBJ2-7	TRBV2	TGTGCCAGCAGGCCCCTTGGGGGAAAGGCCTACGAGCAGTACTTC	CASRPLGGKAYEQYF
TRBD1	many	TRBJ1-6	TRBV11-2	TGTGCCAGCACCCCGGAAGGACAGGGAGGACTCTCACCCCTCCACTTT	CASTPEGQGGLSPLHF
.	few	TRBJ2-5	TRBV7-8	TGTGCCAGCAGCTGGTCGACGGTACAAGAGACCCAGTACTTC	CASSWSTVQETQYF
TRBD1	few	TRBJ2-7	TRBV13	TGTGCCAGCAGTACAGGGGGCTACGAGCAGTACTTC	CASSTGGYEQYF
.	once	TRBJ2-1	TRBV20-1	TGCAGTGCCCCTCCCTATGGGAATGAGCAGTTCTTC	CSAPPYGNEQFF
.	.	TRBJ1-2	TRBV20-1	TGCAGTGCTCTTACTCAGGGGAACTATGGCTACACCTTC	CSALTQGNYGYTF
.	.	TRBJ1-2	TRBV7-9	TGTGCCAGCAGCCCAGACGGGGAGCGGGATGGCTACACCTTC	CASSPDGERDGYTF
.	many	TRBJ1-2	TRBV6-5	TGTGCCAGCAGTTACTCCAGGGGCCGTGGCTACACCTTC	CASSYSRGRGYTF
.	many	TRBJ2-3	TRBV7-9	TGTGCCAGCAGCTTAGGACTAGATTGGGGCACTAGCACAGATACGCAGTATTTT	CASSLGLDWGTSTDTQYF